This T cell receptor (beta chain) was identified in a study of shared clonotypes between healthy human individuals. Per germline, CDR1 MDHEN and CDR2 SYDVKM. Deletions cut 3 bases from V and 0 bases from J, with 21 bases between. CDR3 length: 18 residues. Using immunoSEQ multiplex PCR, the repertoire was profiled, and TCRdb retains in-frame clones only, with some absent. Of roughly 2,300,000 clones in the sample, roughly 90% were seen once. The sample was naive CD4+ T cells from PBMCs. Documented subset: CD45RA+ positively selected. This receptor was obtained from a man aged 18-30 years in good health. Some clones in this sample may be carry-over from other donors' samples. The chain uses TRBV28 and TRBJ2-7, with a possible D match to TRBD1 (6 bases). CDR3 region: CASSFPPGARGSSYEQYF. CDR3 nucleotides: TGTGCCAGCAGTTTTCCCCCAGGTGCGAGGGGGAGCTCCTACGAGCAGTACTTC.